Below are 25 T cell receptor beta chains sequenced from a single sample in a study of blood T cell repertoires in COVID-19. The table came from immunoSEQ multiplex PCR; TCRdb's copy has only in-frame clones and leaves some out. This table has 410,000 or so clones, 75% to 90% appearing once. The sequencing sample was made of peripheral blood. The receptors shown here come from a woman aged 25-40 years with active or convalescent COVID-19.

The V call is TRBV18, the J call TRBJ1-1; a weak D match, TRBD1 (5 bases). The V and J ends lost 3 bases and 7 bases respectively, with 12 bases between them. The CDR3 extends over 13 amino acids. Germline values: CDR1 KGHSH, CDR2 LQKENI. The CDR3 loop reads CASSPSRQIEAFF. In nucleotides, the CDR3 is TGTGCCAGCTCACCGAGCCGACAGATTGAAGCTTTCTTT. The full variable domain, completed using reference TRBV18 and TRBJ1-1, is NAGVMQNPRHLVRRRGQEARLRCSPMKGHSHVYWYRQLPEEGLKFMVYLQKENIIDESGMPKERFSAEFPKEGPSILRIQQVVRGDSAAYFCASSPSRQIEAFFGQGTRLTVV.

V gene TRBV6-5 combines with J gene TRBJ1-5; D gene uncertain. CDR3 length: 15 residues. Trimming cost V 7 bases and J 7 bases, with 20 bases left between them. The germline V gene has CDR1 MNHEY and CDR2 SVGAGI. CDR3 sequence: CASTEVYPSGQPQHF. The DNA for the CDR3 is TGTGCCAGCACCGAGGTGTACCCGTCGGGGCAGCCCCAGCATTTT.

J is TRBJ2-3 and V is TRBV2; 11 bases are shared with TRBD1. Germline lookup yields CDR1 SNHLY and CDR2 FYNNEI. Trimming cost V 4 bases and J 8 bases; bases outside gene matches: 8. The CDR3 totals 15 residues. The CDR3 DNA follows: TGTGCCAGCAGTGGTGGGACAGGGGGGGGAGTTACGCAGTATTTT. Translated: CASSGGTGGGVTQYF.

There are a few counts of this clone. This sequence joins TRBV7-8 and TRBJ1-5, with 9 bases fitting TRBD1. V shed 4 bases and J 1 base; nucleotides not matched to a gene: 8. Germline loops: CDR1 SGHVS, CDR2 FQNEAQ. The CDR3 has 17 residues. The CDR3 region is CASSSYRGLVSNQPQHF. CDR3 in DNA: TGTGCCAGCAGCTCATACAGGGGGCTTGTAAGCAATCAGCCCCAGCATTTT.

This sequence joins TRBV6-5 and TRBJ1-2; no reliable D call. CDR3 size: 13 residues. CDR1 and CDR2 (germline): MNHEY, SVGAGI. Trimming took off 2 bases at V and 5 bases at J, with 9 bases between the two ends. This CDR3 is CASSYGAGYGYTF. CDR3 in DNA: TGTGCCAGCAGTTACGGCGCGGGATATGGCTACACCTTC.

This rearrangement joins TRBV3-1 (or the pseudogene TRBV3-2) to TRBJ1-1, with 8 nucleotides matching TRBD1. V trimming: 8 bases; J trimming: 4 bases; junction bases outside the gene matches: 9. The CDR3 contains 14 residues. The germline CDR1 and CDR2 sequences are LGHDT and YNNKEL (reference sequence). CDR3 loop: CASSLGQGFTEAFF. In DNA form, the CDR3 reads TGTGCCAGCTCTCTCGGACAGGGCTTCACTGAAGCTTTCTTT.

The gene calls are TRBV11-3 and TRBJ2-7; TRBD2 might be the D (5 bases). The CDR3 has 14 amino acids. The germline V gene has CDR1 SGHNT and CDR2 YENEEA. Deletions cut 0 bases from V and 5 bases from J, with 11 bases between. CDR3 amino acids: CASSLEGASDEQYF. Written as DNA, the CDR3 is TGTGCCAGCAGCTTAGAGGGAGCGTCTGACGAGCAGTACTTC.

The rearrangement links TRBV29-1 to TRBJ2-3, with 12 bases identical to TRBD1. CDR3 length equals 16 residues. Germline-derived CDR1 and CDR2 are SQVTM and ANQGSEA. The V and J ends lost 6 bases and 6 bases, in that order; junction bases with no gene match: 13. The CDR3 DNA is TGCAGCGTGTTTCCCGGGACAGGGGGCGCTGGGGATACGCAGTATTTT. This codes for CSVFPGTGGAGDTQYF.

V is TRBV24-1 and J is TRBJ2-2; 8 bases agree with TRBD2. CDR1 is KGHDR and CDR2 is SFDVKD in the germline V gene. The CDR3 spans 16 residues. The V and J ends lost 6 bases and 4 bases, in that order; junction bases with no gene match: 9. CDR3 loop: CATSQSRGGLTGELFF. For the CDR3, the DNA is TGTGCCACCAGTCAGAGTCGGGGGGGCCTCACCGGGGAGCTGTTTTTT.

V gene TRBV2 combines with J gene TRBJ2-1; possible D gene TRBD1, 7 bases. CDR3 size: 15 residues. Trimming left V 6 bases short and J 1 base short, with 13 bases between. The germline V gene has CDR1 SNHLY and CDR2 FYNNEI. CDR3 region: CASSFQGGSYNEQFF. The DNA for the CDR3 is TGTGCCAGCAGCTTCCAGGGGGGATCCTACAATGAGCAGTTCTTC.

This sequence joins TRBV7-2 and TRBJ2-1; TRBD2 matches at 9 bases. This CDR3 has 18 amino acids. V lost 3 bases, J lost 2 bases, and 11 bases stayed unmatched. In germline, CDR1 is SGHTA, CDR2 FQGNSA. The CDR3 DNA reads TGTGCCAGCAGCTTGAAGCGGTGGCGGGGGGGGCCCTACAATGAGCAGTTCTTC. Translated, it gives CASSLKRWRGGPYNEQFF.

The CDR3 DNA follows: TGTGCCAGCTCACCACCGGCGGCAGGGAACCACGAGCAGTACTTC. Its protein product is CASSPPAAGNHEQYF. V is TRBV18 and J is TRBJ2-7; possibly TRBD1 for D (5 bases). The CDR3 has 15 residues. The germline V gene encodes CDR1 KGHSH and CDR2 LQKENI. V lost 0 bases and J lost 5, with 14 bases in between. The whole variable domain, remainder taken from reference TRBV18 and TRBJ2-7, is NAGVMQNPRHLVRRRGQEARLRCSPMKGHSHVYWYRQLPEEGLKFMVYLQKENIIDESGMPKERFSAEFPKEGPSILRIQQVVRGDSAAYFCASSPPAAGNHEQYFGPGTRLTVT.

This clone was observed a few times. The rearrangement joins TRBV4-1 to TRBJ1-5, with 8 positions matching TRBD1. Germline lookup yields CDR1 MGHRA and CDR2 YSYEKL. The CDR3 covers 16 residues. V shed 5 bases and J 3 bases; nucleotides not matched to a gene: 9. This CDR3 reads CASSWAGQAINQPQHF. The CDR3 DNA reads as TGCGCCAGCAGCTGGGCGGGACAGGCAATCAATCAGCCCCAGCATTTT.

The V call is TRBV2, the J call TRBJ1-2, with 9 bases fitting TRBD1. This CDR3 spans 15 amino acids. CDR1 is SNHLY and CDR2 is FYNNEI in the germline V gene. Trimming took 5 bases from V and 1 from J; bases not matched to a gene: 5. Here the CDR3 reads CASSPGTGSNYGYTF. In DNA, the CDR3 is TGTGCCAGCAGTCCCGGGACAGGGAGTAACTATGGCTACACCTTC.

The chain combines TRBV2 with TRBJ2-5; 7 bases align to TRBD1. Unmatched junction bases numbered 6, after V lost 2 bases and J lost 3 bases. The germline gives CDR1 SNHLY, CDR2 FYNNEI. The CDR3 consists of 15 residues. This CDR3 is CASSELGGLKETQYF. In DNA form, the CDR3 reads TGTGCCAGCAGTGAATTAGGGGGCTTAAAAGAGACCCAGTACTTC.

This chain connects TRBV27 to TRBJ2-3; 8 bases fit TRBD2. The CDR3 has 16 residues. With 2 bases clipped from V and 4 bases from J, the junction kept 8 bases outside the gene matches. CDR1 MNHEY and CDR2 SMNVEV come from the germline V gene (reference sequence). Here the CDR3 DNA reads TGTGCCAGCAGTTTAGGTCGGGGGGGCTTCCCAGATACGCAGTATTTT. Protein sequence: CASSLGRGGFPDTQYF.

The rearrangement uses TRBV18 and TRBJ1-1; a possible D gene is TRBD1 (6 bases). This CDR3 is built from 13 residues. Germline CDR1 KGHSH, CDR2 LQKENI. The V and J ends lost 2 bases and 5 bases respectively, with 9 bases between them. CDR3: CASSPEGETEAFF. The CDR3 DNA sequence: TGTGCCAGCTCACCAGAGGGGGAGACTGAAGCTTTCTTT.

This clone was seen just once. This chain joins TRBV18 and TRBJ1-5, with 8 bases identical to TRBD1. V was clipped by 3 bases and J by 5 bases; unmatched bases: 3. Germline CDR1 KGHSH, CDR2 LQKENI. The CDR3 spans 14 residues. The CDR3 sequence: CASSPATGDQPQHF. The CDR3 DNA reads TGTGCCAGCTCACCGGCGACAGGGGATCAGCCCCAGCATTTT.

The chain carries TRBV11-2 and TRBJ1-2; D is perhaps TRBD1 (6 bases). The germline V and J ends were trimmed by 2 bases and 6 bases, with 16 bases remaining between them. The germline V gene encodes CDR1 SGHAT and CDR2 FQNNGV. The CDR3 spans 15 residues. In DNA, the CDR3 is TGTGCCAGCAGCTTACCTGGGCAGGGGTTTCATGGCTACACCTTC. Protein sequence: CASSLPGQGFHGYTF.

This rearrangement joins TRBV27 to TRBJ1-3, with 10 bases aligning to TRBD1. The germline gives CDR1 MNHEY, CDR2 SMNVEV (reference sequence). The CDR3 extends over 15 amino acids. V dropped 6 bases and J dropped 3; count of bases not matched to a gene: 5. DNA of the CDR3: TGTGCCAGCAGCGGGACAGGGGCTTTTGGAAACACCATATATTTT. This sequence encodes CASSGTGAFGNTIYF.

The chain recombines TRBV7-8 with TRBJ1-1; 7 nucleotides match TRBD1. Germline CDR1 is SGHVS and CDR2 is FQNEAQ. J lost 4 bases, V lost 7 bases, and 15 bases had no gene match. This CDR3 comprises 16 residues. The CDR3 is CASTPGSVPGGTEAFF. The DNA of the CDR3 is TGTGCCAGCACCCCCGGTAGCGTTCCAGGGGGCACTGAAGCTTTCTTT.

This clone was picked up one time. The chain recombines TRBV5-1 with TRBJ2-1; perhaps TRBD1 as D (6 bases). The ends were cut back, 0 bases at V and 6 bases at J, with 13 bases in the middle. CDR3 length: 15 residues. Germline loops: CDR1 SGHRS, CDR2 YFSETQ. CDR3 in DNA: TGCGCCAGCAGCTTGGGGCAGGGGATGCCCAATGAGCAGTTCTTC. It specifies CASSLGQGMPNEQFF. Looking up the rest from reference TRBV5-1 and TRBJ2-1 gives the full variable domain: KAGVTQTPRYLIKTRGQQVTLSCSPISGHRSVSWYQQTPGQGLQFLFEYFSETQRNKGNFPGRFSGRQFSNSRSEMNVSTLELGDSALYLCASSLGQGMPNEQFFGPGTRLTVL.

The V call is TRBV7-9, the J call TRBJ2-2, with TRBD1 as a possible D gene (6 bases). From germline, CDR1 is SEHNR and CDR2 FQNEAQ (reference sequence). This CDR3 comprises 13 residues. Trimming shortened V by 3 bases and J by 6 bases, and 8 bases separated the two germline ends. The CDR3 sequence: CASSFSGAGELFF. CDR3 coding DNA: TGTGCCAGCAGCTTTTCAGGGGCCGGGGAGCTGTTTTTT. The whole variable domain, filled in from reference TRBV7-9 and TRBJ2-2, reads DTGVSQNPRHKITKRGQNVTFRCDPISEHNRLYWYRQTLGQGPEFLTYFQNEAQLEKSRLLSDRFSAERPKGSFSTLEIQRTEQGDSAMYLCASSFSGAGELFFGEGSRLTVL.

This clone was observed a single time. This chain joins TRBV28 and TRBJ2-7; D might be TRBD1 (5 bases). Germline loops: CDR1 MDHEN, CDR2 SYDVKM. The CDR3 totals 11 residues. V was pared by 7 bases and J by 5 bases, with 9 bases between. CDR3 DNA sequence: TGTGCCAGCACCGCCAGGGACGAGCAGTACTTC. Amino acid sequence: CASTARDEQYF.

The chain links TRBV27 to TRBJ1-1; TRBD1 is a possible D gene (5 bases). Trimming pared 5 bases from V and 4 bases from J, leaving 11 bases between. Germline V gives CDR1 MNHEY, CDR2 SMNVEV (reference sequence). This CDR3 spans 13 amino acids. The CDR3 region is CASSLRDFTEAFF. The CDR3 nucleotides are TGTGCCAGCAGTCTCAGGGATTTCACTGAAGCTTTCTTT.